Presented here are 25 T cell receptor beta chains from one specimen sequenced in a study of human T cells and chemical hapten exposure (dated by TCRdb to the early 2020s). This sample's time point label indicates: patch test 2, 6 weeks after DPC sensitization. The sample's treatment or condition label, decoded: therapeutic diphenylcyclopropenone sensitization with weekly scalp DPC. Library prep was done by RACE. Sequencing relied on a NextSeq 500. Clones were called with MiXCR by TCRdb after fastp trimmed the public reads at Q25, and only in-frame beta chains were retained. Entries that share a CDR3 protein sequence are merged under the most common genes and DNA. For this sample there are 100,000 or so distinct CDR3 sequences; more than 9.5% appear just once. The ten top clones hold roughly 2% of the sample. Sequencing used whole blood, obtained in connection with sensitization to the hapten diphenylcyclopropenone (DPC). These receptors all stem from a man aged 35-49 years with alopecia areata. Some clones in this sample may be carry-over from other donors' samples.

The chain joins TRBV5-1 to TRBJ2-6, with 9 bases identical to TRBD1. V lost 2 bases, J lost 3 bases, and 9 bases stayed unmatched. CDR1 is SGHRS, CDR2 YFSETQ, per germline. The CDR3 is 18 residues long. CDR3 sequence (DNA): TGCGCCAGCAGCTTAGTCACAGGGGGCGTTGGTGGGGCCAACGTCCTGACTTTC. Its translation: CASSLVTGGVGGANVLTF. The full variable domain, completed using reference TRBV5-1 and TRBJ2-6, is KAGVTQTPRYLIKTRGQQVTLSCSPISGHRSVSWYQQTPGQGLQFLFEYFSETQRNKGNFPGRFSGRQFSNSRSEMNVSTLELGDSALYLCASSLVTGGVGGANVLTFGAGSRLTVL.

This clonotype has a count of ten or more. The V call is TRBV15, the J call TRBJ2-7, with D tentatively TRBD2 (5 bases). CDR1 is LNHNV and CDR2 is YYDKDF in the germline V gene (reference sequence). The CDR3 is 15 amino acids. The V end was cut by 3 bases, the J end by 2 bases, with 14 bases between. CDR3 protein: CATSSLLERPYEQYF. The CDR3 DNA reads TGTGCCACCAGCAGCCTACTTGAGCGGCCCTACGAGCAGTACTTC.

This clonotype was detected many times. CDR3: CASRRTSGTNTGELFF. The DNA for the CDR3 is TGTGCCAGCAGGAGGACTAGCGGGACGAACACCGGGGAGCTGTTTTTT. The rearrangement joins TRBV6-5 to TRBJ2-2, with TRBD2 matching 12 bases. The CDR3 loop spans 16 amino acids. Losses at the gene ends were 6 bases for V and 0 bases for J; bases not matched to a gene: 2. In germline, CDR1 is MNHEY, CDR2 SVGAGI.

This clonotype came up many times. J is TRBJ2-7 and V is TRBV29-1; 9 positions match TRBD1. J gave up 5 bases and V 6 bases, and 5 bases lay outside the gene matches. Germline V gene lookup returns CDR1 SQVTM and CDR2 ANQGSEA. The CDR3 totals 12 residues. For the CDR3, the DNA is TGCAGCGTCGGACAGGGGAACCACGAGCAGTACTTC. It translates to CSVGQGNHEQYF.

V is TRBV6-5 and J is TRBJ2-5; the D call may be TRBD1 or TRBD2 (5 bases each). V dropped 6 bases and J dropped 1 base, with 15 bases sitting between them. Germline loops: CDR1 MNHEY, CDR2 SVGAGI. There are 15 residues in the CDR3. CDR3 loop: CASRTHGAGQETQYF. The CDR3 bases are TGTGCCAGCAGAACCCACGGGGCGGGCCAAGAGACCCAGTACTTC.

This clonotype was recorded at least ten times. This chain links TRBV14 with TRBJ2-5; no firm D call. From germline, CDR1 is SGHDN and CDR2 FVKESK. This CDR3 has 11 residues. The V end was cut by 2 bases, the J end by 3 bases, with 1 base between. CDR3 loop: CASSQKETQYF. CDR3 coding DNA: TGTGCCAGCAGCCAAAAAGAGACCCAGTACTTC. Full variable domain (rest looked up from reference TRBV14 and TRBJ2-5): EAGVTQFPSHSVIEKGQTVTLRCDPISGHDNLYWYRRVMGKEIKFLLHFVKESKQDESGMPNNRFLAERTGGTYSTLKVQPAELEDSGVYFCASSQKETQYFGPGTRLLVL.

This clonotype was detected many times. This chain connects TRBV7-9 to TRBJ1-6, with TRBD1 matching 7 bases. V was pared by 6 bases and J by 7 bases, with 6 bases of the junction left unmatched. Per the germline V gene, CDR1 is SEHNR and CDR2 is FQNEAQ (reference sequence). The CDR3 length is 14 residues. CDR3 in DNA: TGTGCCAGCAGTTCGGGACAGATAAATTCACCCCTCCACTTT. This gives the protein CASSSGQINSPLHF.

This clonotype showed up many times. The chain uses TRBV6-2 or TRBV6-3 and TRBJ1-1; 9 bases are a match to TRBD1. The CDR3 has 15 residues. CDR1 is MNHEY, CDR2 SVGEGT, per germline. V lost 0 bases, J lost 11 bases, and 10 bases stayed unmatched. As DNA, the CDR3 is TGTGCCAGCAGTTACTCGACTTCCGGACAGGGGAGCGCTTTCTTT. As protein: CASSYSTSGQGSAFF.

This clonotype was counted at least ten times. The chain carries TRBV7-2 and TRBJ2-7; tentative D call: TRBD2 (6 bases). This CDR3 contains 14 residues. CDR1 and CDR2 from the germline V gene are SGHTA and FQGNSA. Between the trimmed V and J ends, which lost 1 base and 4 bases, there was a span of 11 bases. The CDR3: CASSLGSSAYEQYF. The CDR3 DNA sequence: TGTGCCAGCAGCTTAGGGTCTAGCGCTTACGAGCAGTACTTC.

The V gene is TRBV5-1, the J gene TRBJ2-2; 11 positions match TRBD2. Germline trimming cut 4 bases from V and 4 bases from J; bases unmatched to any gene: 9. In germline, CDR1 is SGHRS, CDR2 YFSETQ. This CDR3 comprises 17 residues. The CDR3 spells CASSPDSGRAGTGELFF. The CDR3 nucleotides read TGCGCCAGCAGCCCGGATAGCGGGAGGGCCGGCACCGGGGAGCTGTTTTTT. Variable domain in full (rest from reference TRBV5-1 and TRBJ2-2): KAGVTQTPRYLIKTRGQQVTLSCSPISGHRSVSWYQQTPGQGLQFLFEYFSETQRNKGNFPGRFSGRQFSNSRSEMNVSTLELGDSALYLCASSPDSGRAGTGELFFGEGSRLTVL.

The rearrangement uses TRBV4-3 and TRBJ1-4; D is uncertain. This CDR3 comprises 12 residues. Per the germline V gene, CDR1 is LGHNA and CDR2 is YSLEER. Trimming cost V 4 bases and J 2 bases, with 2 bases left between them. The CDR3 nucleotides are TGCGCCAGCAGCCTTACTAATGAAAAACTGTTTTTT. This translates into CASSLTNEKLFF.

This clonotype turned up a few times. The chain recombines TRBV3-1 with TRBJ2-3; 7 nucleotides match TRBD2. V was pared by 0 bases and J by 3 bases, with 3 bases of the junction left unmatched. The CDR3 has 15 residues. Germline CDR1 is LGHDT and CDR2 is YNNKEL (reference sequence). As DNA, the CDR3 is TGTGCCAGCAGCCAAGAGCGGGAGTGGACAGATACGCAGTATTTT. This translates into CASSQEREWTDTQYF.

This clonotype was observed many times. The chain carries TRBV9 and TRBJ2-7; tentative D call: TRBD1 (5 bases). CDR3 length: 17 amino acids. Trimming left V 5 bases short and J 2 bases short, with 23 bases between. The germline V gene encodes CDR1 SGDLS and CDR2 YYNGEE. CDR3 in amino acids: CASRAVRADDSTYEQYV. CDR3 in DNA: TGTGCCAGCAGGGCGGTAAGGGCCGACGACAGTACCTACGAGCAGTACGTC.

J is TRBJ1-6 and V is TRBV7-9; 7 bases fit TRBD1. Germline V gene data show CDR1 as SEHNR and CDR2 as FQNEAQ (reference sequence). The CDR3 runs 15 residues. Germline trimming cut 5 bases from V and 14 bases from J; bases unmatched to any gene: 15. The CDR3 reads CASSPQGQATGALHF. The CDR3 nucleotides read TGTGCCAGCAGCCCTCAAGGACAGGCCACGGGGGCCCTCCACTTT.

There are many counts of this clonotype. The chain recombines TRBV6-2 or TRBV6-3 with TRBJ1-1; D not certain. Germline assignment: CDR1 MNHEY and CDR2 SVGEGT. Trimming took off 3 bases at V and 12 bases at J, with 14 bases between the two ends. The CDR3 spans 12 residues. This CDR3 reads CASSYPVYETFF. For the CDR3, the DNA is TGTGCCAGCAGTTATCCCGTCTACGAAACTTTCTTT.

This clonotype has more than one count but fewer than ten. The CDR3 loop is CASSVGGTSGQETQYF. For the CDR3, the DNA is TGTGCCAGCAGCGTAGGAGGGACTAGCGGACAAGAGACCCAGTACTTC. This chain joins TRBV9 and TRBJ2-5; 11 bases line up with TRBD2. V was pared by 0 bases and J by 2 bases, with 3 bases of the junction left unmatched. CDR1 and CDR2 (germline): SGDLS, YYNGEE. This CDR3 spans 16 amino acids.

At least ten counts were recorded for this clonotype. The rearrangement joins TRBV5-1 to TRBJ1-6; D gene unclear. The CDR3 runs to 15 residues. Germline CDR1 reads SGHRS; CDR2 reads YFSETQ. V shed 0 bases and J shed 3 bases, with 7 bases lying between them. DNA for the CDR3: TGCGCCAGCAGCTTGGTTGGGAGCTATAATTCACCCCTCCACTTT. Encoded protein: CASSLVGSYNSPLHF.

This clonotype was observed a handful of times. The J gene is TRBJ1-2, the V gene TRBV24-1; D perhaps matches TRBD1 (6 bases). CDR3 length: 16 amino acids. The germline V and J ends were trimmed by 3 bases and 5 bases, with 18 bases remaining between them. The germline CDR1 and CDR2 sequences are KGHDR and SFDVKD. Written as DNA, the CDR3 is TGTGCCACCAGTGATACACGACAGGCGGGAGAGTATGGCTACACCTTC. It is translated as CATSDTRQAGEYGYTF.

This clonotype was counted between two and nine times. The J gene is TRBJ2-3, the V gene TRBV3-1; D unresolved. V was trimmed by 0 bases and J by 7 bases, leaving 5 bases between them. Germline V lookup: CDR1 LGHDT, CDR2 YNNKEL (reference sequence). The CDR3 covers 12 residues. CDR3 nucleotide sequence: TGTGCCAGCAGCCAAGATGAAAATACGCAGTATTTT. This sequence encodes CASSQDENTQYF.

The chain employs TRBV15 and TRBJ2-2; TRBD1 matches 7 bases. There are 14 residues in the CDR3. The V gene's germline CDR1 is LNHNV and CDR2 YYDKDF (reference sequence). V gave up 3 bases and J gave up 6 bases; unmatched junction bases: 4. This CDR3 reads CATSSLTGAGELFF. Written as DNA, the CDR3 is TGTGCCACCAGCAGTTTAACAGGGGCCGGGGAGCTGTTTTTT.

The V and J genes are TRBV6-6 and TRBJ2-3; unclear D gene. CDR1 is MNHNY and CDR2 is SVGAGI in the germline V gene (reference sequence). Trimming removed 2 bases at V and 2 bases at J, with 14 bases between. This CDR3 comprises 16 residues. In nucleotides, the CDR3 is TGTGCCAGCAGTTACCTTGGATCAGCCCACACAGATACGCAGTATTTT. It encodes CASSYLGSAHTDTQYF.

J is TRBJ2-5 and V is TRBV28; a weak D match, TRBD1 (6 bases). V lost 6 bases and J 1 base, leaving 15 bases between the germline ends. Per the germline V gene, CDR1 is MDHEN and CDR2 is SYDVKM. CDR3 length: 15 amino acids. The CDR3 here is CASSSRQGSQETQYF. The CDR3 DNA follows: TGTGCCAGCAGCTCCCGTCAGGGGTCCCAAGAGACCCAGTACTTC.

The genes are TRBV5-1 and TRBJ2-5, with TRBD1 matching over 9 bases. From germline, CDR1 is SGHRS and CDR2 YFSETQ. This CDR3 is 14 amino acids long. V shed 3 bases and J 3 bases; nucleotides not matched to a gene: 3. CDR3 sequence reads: CASSSTGGEETQYF. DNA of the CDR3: TGCGCCAGCAGCTCTACAGGGGGCGAAGAGACCCAGTACTTC.

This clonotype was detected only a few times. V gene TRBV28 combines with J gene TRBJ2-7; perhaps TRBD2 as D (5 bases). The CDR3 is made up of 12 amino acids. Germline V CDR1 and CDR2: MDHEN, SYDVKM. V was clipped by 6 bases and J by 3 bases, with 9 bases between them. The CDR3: CASRFGIYEQYF. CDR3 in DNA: TGTGCCAGCAGATTCGGGATCTACGAGCAGTACTTC.

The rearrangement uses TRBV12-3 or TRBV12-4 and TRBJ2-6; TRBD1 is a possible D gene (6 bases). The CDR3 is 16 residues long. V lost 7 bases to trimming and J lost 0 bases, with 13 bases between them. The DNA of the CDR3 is TGTGCCAGCACCGCCGACAGGACCTCTGGGGCCAACGTCCTGACTTTC. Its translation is CASTADRTSGANVLTF.